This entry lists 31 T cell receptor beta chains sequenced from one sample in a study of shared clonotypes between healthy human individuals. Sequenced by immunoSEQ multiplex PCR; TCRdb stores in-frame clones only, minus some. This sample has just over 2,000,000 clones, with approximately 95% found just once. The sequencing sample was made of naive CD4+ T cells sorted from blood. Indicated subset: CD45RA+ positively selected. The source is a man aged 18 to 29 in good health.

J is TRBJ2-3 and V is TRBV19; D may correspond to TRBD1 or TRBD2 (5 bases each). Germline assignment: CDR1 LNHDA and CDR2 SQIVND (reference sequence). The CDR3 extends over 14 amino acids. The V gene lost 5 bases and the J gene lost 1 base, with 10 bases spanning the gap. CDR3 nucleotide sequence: TGTGCCAGTAGTGTTGGGGGAGGCACAGATACGCAGTATTTT. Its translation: CASSVGGGTDTQYF.

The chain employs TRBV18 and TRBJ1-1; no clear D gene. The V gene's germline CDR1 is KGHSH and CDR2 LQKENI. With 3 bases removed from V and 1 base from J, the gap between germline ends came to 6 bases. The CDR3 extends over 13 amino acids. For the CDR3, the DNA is TGTGCCAGCTCACCCATGGAGAACACTGAAGCTTTCTTT. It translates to CASSPMENTEAFF.

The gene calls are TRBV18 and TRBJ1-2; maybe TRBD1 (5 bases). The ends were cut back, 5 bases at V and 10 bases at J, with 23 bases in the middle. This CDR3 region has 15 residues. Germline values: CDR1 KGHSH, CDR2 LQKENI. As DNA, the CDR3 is TGTGCCAGCTCAACCTACCCCCGGGACGGAGGTTACTACACCTTC. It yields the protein CASSTYPRDGGYYTF.

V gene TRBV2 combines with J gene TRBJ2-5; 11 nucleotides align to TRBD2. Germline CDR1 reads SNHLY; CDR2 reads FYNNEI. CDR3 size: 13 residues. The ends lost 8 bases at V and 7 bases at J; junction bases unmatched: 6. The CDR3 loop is CASASGGWLTQYF. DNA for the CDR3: TGTGCCAGCGCTAGCGGGGGGTGGTTGACCCAGTACTTC.

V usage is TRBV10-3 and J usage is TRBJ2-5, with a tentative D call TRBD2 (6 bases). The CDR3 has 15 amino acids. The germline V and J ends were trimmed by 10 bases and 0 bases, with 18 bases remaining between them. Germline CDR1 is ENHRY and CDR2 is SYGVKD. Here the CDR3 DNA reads TGTGCCACCAACCCACCGGGAGAGCACCAAGAGACCCAGTACTTC. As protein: CATNPPGEHQETQYF.

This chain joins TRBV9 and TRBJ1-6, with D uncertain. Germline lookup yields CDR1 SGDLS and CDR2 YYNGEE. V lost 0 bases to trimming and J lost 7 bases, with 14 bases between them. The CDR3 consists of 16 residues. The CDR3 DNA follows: TGTGCCAGCAGCGTAGAACCGATGGGCCCAAATTCACCCCTCCACTTT. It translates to CASSVEPMGPNSPLHF. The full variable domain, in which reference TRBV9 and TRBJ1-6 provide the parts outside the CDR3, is DSGVTQTPKHLITATGQRVTLRCSPRSGDLSVYWYQQSLDQGLQFLIQYYNGEERAKGNILERFSAQQFPDLHSELNLSSLELGDSALYFCASSVEPMGPNSPLHFGNGTRLTVT.

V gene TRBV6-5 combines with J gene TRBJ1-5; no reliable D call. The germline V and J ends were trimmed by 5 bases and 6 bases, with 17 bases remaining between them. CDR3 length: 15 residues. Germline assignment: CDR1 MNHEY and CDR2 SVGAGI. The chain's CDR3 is CASSPMGDPPQPQHF. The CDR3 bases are TGTGCCAGCAGTCCGATGGGTGATCCCCCTCAGCCCCAGCATTTT.

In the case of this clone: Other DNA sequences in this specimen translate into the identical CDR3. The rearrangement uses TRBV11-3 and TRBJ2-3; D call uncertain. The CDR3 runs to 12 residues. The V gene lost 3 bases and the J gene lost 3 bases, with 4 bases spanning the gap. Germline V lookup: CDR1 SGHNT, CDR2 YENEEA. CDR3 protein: CASSLGTDTQYF. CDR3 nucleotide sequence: TGTGCCAGCAGCTTGGGGACAGATACGCAGTATTTT.

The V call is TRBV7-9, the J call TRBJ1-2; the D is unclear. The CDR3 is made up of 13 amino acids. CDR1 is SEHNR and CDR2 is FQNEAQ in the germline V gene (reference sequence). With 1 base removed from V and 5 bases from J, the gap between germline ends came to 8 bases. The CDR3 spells CASSLVQQYGYTF. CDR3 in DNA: TGTGCCAGCAGCTTAGTTCAGCAGTATGGCTACACCTTC.

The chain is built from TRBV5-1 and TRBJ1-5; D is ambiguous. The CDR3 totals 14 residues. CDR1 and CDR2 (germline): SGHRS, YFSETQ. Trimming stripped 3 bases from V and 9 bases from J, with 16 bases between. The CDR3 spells CASSWTVGDRPQHF. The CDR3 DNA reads TGCGCCAGCAGCTGGACCGTAGGCGACCGGCCCCAGCATTTT.

CDR3 protein: CASSPGQNTEAFF. The CDR3 bases are TGCGCCAGCAGTCCCGGTCAGAACACTGAAGCTTTCTTT. This chain uses TRBV5-1 with TRBJ1-1; D remains unclear. V gave up 5 bases and J gave up 1 base, with 9 bases separating them. The germline CDR1 and CDR2 sequences are SGHRS and YFSETQ. The CDR3 covers 13 residues.

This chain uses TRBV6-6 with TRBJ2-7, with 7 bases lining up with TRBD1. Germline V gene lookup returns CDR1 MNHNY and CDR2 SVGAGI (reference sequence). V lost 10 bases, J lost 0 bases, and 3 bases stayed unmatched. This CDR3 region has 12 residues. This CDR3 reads CATGTDSYEQYF. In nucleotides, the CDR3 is TGTGCCACCGGGACAGACTCCTACGAGCAGTACTTC.

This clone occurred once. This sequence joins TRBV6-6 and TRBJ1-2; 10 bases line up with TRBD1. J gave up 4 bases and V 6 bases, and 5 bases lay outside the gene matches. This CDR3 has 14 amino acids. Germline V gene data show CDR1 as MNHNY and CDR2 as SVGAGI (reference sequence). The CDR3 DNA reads TGTGCCAGCAGAACGGACAGGGGGGCCTATGGCTACACCTTC. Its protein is CASRTDRGAYGYTF.

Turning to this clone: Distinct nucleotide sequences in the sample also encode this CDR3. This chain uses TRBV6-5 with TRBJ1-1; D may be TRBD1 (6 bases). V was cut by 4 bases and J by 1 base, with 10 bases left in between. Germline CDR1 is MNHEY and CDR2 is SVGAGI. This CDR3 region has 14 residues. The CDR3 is CASSSPGQNTEAFF. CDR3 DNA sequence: TGTGCCAGCAGTTCCCCGGGACAGAACACTGAAGCTTTCTTT.

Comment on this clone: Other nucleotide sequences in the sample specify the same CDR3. CDR3: CASSVGPEGYEQYF. In DNA form, the CDR3 reads TGTGCCAGCAGCGTAGGTCCTGAGGGTTACGAGCAGTACTTC. This chain connects TRBV9 to TRBJ2-7; tentatively, D is TRBD2 (5 bases). V was trimmed by 0 bases and J by 4 bases, leaving 11 bases between them. CDR1 SGDLS and CDR2 YYNGEE come from the germline V gene. This CDR3 contains 14 residues.

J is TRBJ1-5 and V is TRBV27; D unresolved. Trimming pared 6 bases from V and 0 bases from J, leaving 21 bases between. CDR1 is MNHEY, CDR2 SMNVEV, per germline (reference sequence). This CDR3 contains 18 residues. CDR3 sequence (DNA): TGTGCCAGCAGCCGCCAGCGCCCCGACGGGTATAGCAATCAGCCCCAGCATTTT. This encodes CASSRQRPDGYSNQPQHF.

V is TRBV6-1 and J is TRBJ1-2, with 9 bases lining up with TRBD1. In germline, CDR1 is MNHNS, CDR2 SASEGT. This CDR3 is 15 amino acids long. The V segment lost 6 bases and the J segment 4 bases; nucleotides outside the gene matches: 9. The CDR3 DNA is TGTGCCAGCAGAACCACAGGGGGCACCGGCTATGGCTACACCTTC. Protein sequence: CASRTTGGTGYGYTF.

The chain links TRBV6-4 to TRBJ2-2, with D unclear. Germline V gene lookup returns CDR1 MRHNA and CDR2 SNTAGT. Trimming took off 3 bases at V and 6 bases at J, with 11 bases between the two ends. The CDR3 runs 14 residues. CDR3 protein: CASSEVWLAGELFF. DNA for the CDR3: TGTGCCAGCAGTGAAGTCTGGCTAGCCGGGGAGCTGTTTTTT.

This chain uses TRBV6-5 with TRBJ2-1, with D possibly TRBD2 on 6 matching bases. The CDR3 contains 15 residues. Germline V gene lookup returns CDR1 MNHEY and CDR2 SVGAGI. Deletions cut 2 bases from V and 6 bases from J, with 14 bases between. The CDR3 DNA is TGTGCCAGCAGTTACGGAGGGACGGGGCTCAATGAGCAGTTCTTC. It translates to CASSYGGTGLNEQFF.

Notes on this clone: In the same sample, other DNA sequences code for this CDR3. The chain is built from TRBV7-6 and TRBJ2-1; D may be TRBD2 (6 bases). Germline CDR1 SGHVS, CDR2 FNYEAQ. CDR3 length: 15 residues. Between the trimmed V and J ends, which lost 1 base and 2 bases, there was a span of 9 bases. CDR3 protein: CASSLEGGTYNEQFF. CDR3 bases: TGTGCCAGCAGCTTAGAAGGCGGGACCTACAATGAGCAGTTCTTC.

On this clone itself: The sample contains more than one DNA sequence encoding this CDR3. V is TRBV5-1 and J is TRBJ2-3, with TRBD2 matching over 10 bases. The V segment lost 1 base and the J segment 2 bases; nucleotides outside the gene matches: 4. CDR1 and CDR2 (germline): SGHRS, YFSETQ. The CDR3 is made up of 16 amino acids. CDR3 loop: CASSLIAGGLTDTQYF. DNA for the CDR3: TGCGCCAGCAGCTTGATAGCGGGGGGCCTCACAGATACGCAGTATTTT.

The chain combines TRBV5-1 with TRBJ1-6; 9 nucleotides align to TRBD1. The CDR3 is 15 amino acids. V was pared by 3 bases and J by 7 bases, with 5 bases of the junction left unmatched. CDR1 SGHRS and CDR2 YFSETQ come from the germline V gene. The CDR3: CASSYSGTGNSPLHF. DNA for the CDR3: TGCGCCAGCAGCTACTCCGGGACAGGGAATTCACCCCTCCACTTT.

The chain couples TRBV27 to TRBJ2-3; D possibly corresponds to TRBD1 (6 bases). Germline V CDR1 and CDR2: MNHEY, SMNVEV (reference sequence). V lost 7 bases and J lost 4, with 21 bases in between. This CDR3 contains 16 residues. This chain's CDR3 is CASTPAGQQYADTQYF. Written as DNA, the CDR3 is TGTGCCAGCACTCCGGCAGGACAGCAATACGCAGATACGCAGTATTTT.

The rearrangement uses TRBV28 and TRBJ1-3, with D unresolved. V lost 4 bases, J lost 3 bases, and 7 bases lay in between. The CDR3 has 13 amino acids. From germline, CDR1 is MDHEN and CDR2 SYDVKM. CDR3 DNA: TGTGCCAGCAGTTCACATGGTGGAAACACCATATATTTT. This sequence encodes CASSSHGGNTIYF.

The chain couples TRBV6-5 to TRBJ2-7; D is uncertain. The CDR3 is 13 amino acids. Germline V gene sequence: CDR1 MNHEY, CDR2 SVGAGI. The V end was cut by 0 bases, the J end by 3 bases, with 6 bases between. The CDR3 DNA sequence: TGTGCCAGCAGTTACTCGTCCCACTACGAGCAGTACTTC. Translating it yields CASSYSSHYEQYF.

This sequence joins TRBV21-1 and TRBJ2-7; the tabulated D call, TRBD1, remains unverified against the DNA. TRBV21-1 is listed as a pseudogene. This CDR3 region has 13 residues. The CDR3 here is CARPGHPSYEQYF. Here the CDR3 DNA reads TGTGCCAGACCGGGACACCCCTCCTACGAGCAGTACTTC.

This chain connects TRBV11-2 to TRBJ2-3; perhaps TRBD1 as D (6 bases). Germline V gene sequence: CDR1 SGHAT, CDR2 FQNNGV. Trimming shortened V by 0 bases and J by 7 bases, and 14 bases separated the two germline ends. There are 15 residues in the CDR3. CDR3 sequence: CASSLEWTVWHTQYF. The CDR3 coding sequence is TGTGCCAGCAGCTTAGAATGGACAGTGTGGCATACGCAGTATTTT.

CDR3 region: CASSVGSSYNEQFF. In nucleotides, the CDR3 is TGTGCCAGCAGTGTCGGGAGCTCCTACAATGAGCAGTTCTTC. This chain links TRBV6-4 with TRBJ2-1, with TRBD2 as a possible D gene (6 bases). Germline CDR1 and CDR2: MRHNA and SNTAGT. The CDR3 consists of 14 residues. Trimming took off 4 bases at V and 0 bases at J, with 7 bases between the two ends.

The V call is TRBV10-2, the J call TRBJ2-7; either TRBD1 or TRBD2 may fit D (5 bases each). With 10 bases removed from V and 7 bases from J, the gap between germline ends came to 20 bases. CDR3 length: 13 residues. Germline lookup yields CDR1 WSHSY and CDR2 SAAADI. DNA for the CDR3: TGCGCCACTCTCGGGGCGCCTCGGTGGGAGCAGTACTTC. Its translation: CATLGAPRWEQYF.

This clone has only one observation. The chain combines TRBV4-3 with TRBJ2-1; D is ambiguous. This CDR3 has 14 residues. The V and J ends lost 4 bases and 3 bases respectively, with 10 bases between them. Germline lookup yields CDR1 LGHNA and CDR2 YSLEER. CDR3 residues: CASSLDGYYNEQFF. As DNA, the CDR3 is TGCGCCAGCAGCCTCGACGGGTACTACAATGAGCAGTTCTTC.

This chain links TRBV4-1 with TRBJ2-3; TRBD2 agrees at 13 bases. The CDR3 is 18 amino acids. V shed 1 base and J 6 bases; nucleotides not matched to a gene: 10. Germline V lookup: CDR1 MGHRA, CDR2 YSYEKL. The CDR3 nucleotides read TGCGCCAGCAGCCAAGGCCCCGGACTAGCGGGAGCTGGGGATACGCAGTATTTT. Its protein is CASSQGPGLAGAGDTQYF.